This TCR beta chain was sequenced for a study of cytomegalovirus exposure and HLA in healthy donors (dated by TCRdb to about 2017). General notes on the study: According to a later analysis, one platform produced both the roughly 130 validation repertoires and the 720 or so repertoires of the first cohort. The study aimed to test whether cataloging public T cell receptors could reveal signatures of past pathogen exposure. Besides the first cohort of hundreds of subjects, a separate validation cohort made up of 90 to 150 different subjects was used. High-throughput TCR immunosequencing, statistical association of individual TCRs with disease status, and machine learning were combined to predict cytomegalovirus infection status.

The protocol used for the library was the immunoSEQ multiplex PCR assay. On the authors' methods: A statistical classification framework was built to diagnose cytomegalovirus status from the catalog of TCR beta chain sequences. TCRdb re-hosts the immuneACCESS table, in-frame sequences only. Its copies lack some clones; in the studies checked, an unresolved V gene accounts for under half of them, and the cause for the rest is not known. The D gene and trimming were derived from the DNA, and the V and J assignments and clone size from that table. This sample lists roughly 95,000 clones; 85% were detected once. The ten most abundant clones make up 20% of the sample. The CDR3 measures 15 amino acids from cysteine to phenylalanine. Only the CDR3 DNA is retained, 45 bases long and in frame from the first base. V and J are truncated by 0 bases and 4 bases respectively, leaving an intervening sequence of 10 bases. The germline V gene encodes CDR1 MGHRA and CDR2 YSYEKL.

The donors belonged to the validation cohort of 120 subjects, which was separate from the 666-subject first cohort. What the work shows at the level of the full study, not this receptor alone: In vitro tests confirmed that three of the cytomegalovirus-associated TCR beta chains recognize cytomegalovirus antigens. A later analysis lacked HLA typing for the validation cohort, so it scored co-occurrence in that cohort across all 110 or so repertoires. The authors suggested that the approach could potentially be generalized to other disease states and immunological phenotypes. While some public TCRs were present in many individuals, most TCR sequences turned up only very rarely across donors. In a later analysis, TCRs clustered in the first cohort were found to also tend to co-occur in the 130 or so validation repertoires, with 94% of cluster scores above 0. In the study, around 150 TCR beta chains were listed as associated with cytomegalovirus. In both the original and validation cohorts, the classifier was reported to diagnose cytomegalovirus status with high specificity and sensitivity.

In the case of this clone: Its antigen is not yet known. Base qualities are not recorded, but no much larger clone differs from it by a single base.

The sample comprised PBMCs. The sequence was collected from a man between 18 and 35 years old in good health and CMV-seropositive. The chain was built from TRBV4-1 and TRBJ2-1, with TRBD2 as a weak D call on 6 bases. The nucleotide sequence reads TGCGCCAGCAGCCAAGATAGCGGAACTTACAATGAGCAGTTCTTC. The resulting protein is CASSQDSGTYNEQFF.